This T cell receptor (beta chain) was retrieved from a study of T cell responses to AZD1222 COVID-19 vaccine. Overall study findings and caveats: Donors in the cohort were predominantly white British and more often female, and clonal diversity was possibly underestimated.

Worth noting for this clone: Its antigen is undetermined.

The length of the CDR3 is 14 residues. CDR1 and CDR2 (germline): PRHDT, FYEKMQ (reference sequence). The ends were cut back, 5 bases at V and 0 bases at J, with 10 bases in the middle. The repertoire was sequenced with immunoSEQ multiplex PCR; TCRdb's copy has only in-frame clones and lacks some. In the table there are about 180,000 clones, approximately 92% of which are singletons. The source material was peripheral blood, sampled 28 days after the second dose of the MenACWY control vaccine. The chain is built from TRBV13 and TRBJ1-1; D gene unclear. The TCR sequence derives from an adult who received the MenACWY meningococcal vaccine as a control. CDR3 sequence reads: CASSLGELNTEAFF. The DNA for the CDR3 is TGTGCCAGCAGCCTTGGGGAATTGAACACTGAAGCTTTCTTT. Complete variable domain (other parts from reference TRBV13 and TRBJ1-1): AAGVIQSPRHLIKEKRETATLKCYPIPRHDTVYWYQQGPGQDPQFLISFYEKMQSDKGSIPDRFSAQQFSDYHSELNMSSLELGDSALYFCASSLGELNTEAFFGQGTRLTVV.